This TCR beta chain appears in the sequencing data of a study of T cells in Graves' hyperthyroidism and ophthalmopathy. This clonotype turned up a few times. The antigen is not known. V was shortened by 2 bases and J by 9 bases, with 22 bases between the two germline ends. CDR3 length: 16 amino acids. Germline loops: CDR1 LGHNA, CDR2 YNFKEQ. Study-wide results and limits: Clonotypes that were expanded in thyroid above 0.001 mostly appeared in blood too.

Amplification targeted TCR beta CDR3 regions from RNA transcripts. The HTBI primer set served for first-round RT-PCR of the TCR CDR3. In TCRdb, the multiplex PCR reads were re-called with MiXCR into one record per CDR3 protein. Of 600,000 to 700,000 distinct CDR3 sequences in the sample, 14% to 15% were seen once. This TCR was recovered from a woman aged 40-49 years with Graves' ophthalmopathy. This chain uses TRBV4-2 with TRBJ1-1, with D possibly matching TRBD1 (5 bases). Specimen: blood. The CDR3 spells CASSQSQGDGPSKAFF. The CDR3 nucleotides read TGTGCCAGCAGCCAAAGCCAGGGTGACGGACCCTCTAAAGCTTTCTTT.